This is a list of T cell receptor beta chains from one sample in a study of response to subunit inactivated influenza vaccine. TCRdb redid the calling of the RT-PCR reads with MiXCR, one entry per CDR3 protein. The sample holds fewer than 250,000 distinct CDR3 sequences, around 14% seen once. Sample: CD8+ T cells sorted from PBMCs, taken 5 to 6 days after vaccination. The receptors derive from a man aged 50 to 59 who received an inactivated influenza vaccine. CDR3s include the opening cysteine and the closing phenylalanine or tryptophan. Each record gives: clone size, D gene, V gene, J gene, CDR3 length, CDR3 DNA, CDR3 protein. The D gene is left open where the match is weak. A row's size may be missing; if present it is once, few, many or a size class.

>few|.|TRBV7-6|TRBJ2-7|16
TGTGCCAGCAGCTTACTTCGCGAAGGGGTAGTGGATGAGCAGTACTTC
CASSLLREGVVDEQYF
>few|TRBD1|TRBV28|TRBJ2-7|16
TGTGCCAGCAGTTTTTCCCGGACAGGGGGCTCCTACGAGCAGTACTTC
CASSFSRTGGSYEQYF
>few|TRBD2|TRBV2|TRBJ2-7|16
TGTGCCAGCAGTGATGGCCTAGCGGGGGGGCTATCCGAGCAGTACTTC
CASSDGLAGGLSEQYF
>many|TRBD2|TRBV11-1|TRBJ2-5|14
TGTGCCAGCAGCTTGGAACTAGCGGAAGAGACCCAGTACTTC
CASSLELAEETQYF
>.|.|TRBV19|TRBJ2-1|14
TGTGCCAGTAGTTATAGGGGCTCCTACAATGAGCAGTTCTTC
CASSYRGSYNEQFF
>few|TRBD2|TRBV10-3|TRBJ2-1|11
TGTGCCATCAGTGATGGGGGGGGGCAGTTCTTC
CAISDGGGQFF
>.|TRBD2|TRBV28|TRBJ2-5|16
TGTGCCAGCAGTTTACCGCTGAGCGGGACCCAAGAGACCCAGTACTTC
CASSLPLSGTQETQYF
>.|TRBD1|TRBV9|TRBJ2-2|15
TGTGCCAGCAGGGGACAGGGAGGATCCACCGGGGAGCTGTTTTTT
CASRGQGGSTGELFF
>few|.|TRBV28|TRBJ1-1|14
TGTGCCAGCAGTCCAGGCCGGGGAAGCACTGAAGCTTTCTTT
CASSPGRGSTEAFF
>.|.|TRBV12-3/TRBV12-4|TRBJ1-4|15
TGTGCCAGCAGTCGGTTAGCGGGGATTAATGAAAAACTGTTTTTT
CASSRLAGINEKLFF
>few|.|TRBV28|TRBJ2-7|16
TGTGCCAGCAGTTCTCTAATCCGGGAAAGCTCCTACGAGCAGTACTTC
CASSSLIRESSYEQYF
>few|TRBD1|TRBV7-2|TRBJ2-1|14
TGTGCCAGCAGCTTATTCCTGACAGGGGAGGAGCAGTTCTTC
CASSLFLTGEEQFF
>few|.|TRBV12-3/TRBV12-4|TRBJ2-3|20
TGTGCCAGCAGTTCTTTACGCCGGGACGGAGGATCAGCTAGCACAGATACGCAGTATTTT
CASSSLRRDGGSASTDTQYF
>.|.|TRBV27|TRBJ2-3|15
TGTGCCAGCAGTCTGGCACAGGGTTTCACAGATACGCAGTATTTT
CASSLAQGFTDTQYF
>.|TRBD2|TRBV7-6|TRBJ2-7|15
TGTGCCAGCAGCCCCGAAGCTAGCGGGGGCTACGAGCAGTACTTC
CASSPEASGGYEQYF
>few|.|TRBV7-9|TRBJ2-7|15
TGTGCCAGCAGCCTAGGAGGGACACCGGTCTACGAGCAGTACTTC
CASSLGGTPVYEQYF
>.|TRBD2|TRBV4-3|TRBJ2-1|17
TGCGCCAGCAGCCAAGATAGAGGACTAGCGGGGGGGATTGAGCAGTTCTTC
CASSQDRGLAGGIEQFF
>.|.|TRBV6-2/TRBV6-3|TRBJ2-4|14
TGTGCCAGCAGACTCACCGTAGCCAAAAACATTCAGTACTTC
CASRLTVAKNIQYF
>few|.|TRBV4-3|TRBJ2-2|16
TGCGCCAGCAGCCAAGATGAGGCACCTAACACCGGGGAGCTGTTTTTT
CASSQDEAPNTGELFF
>.|.|TRBV5-1|TRBJ2-2|13
TGCGCCAGCAGCCGAGACGATTCCGGGGAGCTGTTTTTT
CASSRDDSGELFF
>few|TRBD1|TRBV6-5|TRBJ1-1|15
TGTGCCAGCAGTTACTCGACTACAGGGGTCACTGAAGCTTTCTTT
CASSYSTTGVTEAFF
>few|.|TRBV12-3/TRBV12-4|TRBJ1-1|15
TGTGCCAGCAGTTTGAGTGATCGGGGAAGCGCTGAAGCTTTCTTT
CASSLSDRGSAEAFF
>.|TRBD1|TRBV7-7|TRBJ2-3|13
TGTGCTAGCAGCGACGACAGGGGGGATACGCAGTATTTT
CASSDDRGDTQYF
>few|TRBD1|TRBV12-3/TRBV12-4|TRBJ2-3|16
TGTGCCAGCAGTCCCTTGAGACAGGGCCTGGGTTATACGCAGTATTTT
CASSPLRQGLGYTQYF
>.|TRBD1|TRBV6-5|TRBJ2-7|15
TGTGCCAGCAGTTACTTACAGGGGATGTATTACGAGCAGTACTTC
CASSYLQGMYYEQYF
>.|TRBD1|TRBV12-3/TRBV12-4|TRBJ1-6|14
TGTGCCAGCAGTTTCGGCAGGGGGGGATCACCCCTCCACTTT
CASSFGRGGSPLHF
>many|.|TRBV24-1|TRBJ2-3|13
TGTGCCACCAGTGATTTGCTCTCGGGTCCGCAGTATTTT
CATSDLLSGPQYF
>few|.|TRBV30|TRBJ2-7|14
TGTGCCTGGAGTGTACCAGGCTACTCCTACGAGCAGTACTTC
CAWSVPGYSYEQYF
>many|.|TRBV7-9|TRBJ2-1|13
TGTGCCAGCAGCTTAGAGGGGGGGAATGAGCAGTTCTTC
CASSLEGGNEQFF
>.|TRBD2|TRBV2|TRBJ2-1|15
TGTGCCAGCAGTGAACCTAGCGGTGGGATCAATGAGCAGTTCTTC
CASSEPSGGINEQFF
>.|.|TRBV28|TRBJ2-1|15
TGTGCCAGCAGTTTAATGGACCCTGGGGGCAATGAGCAGTTCTTC
CASSLMDPGGNEQFF
>few|.|TRBV18|TRBJ1-1|16
TGTGCCAGCTCACTTGGGGGCTCCTACATGAACACTGAAGCTTTCTTT
CASSLGGSYMNTEAFF
>medium-sized|.|TRBV6-2/TRBV6-3|TRBJ2-1|14
TGTGCCAGCAGTTATCTTCTCCCGGGCAATGAGCAGTTCTTC
CASSYLLPGNEQFF
>few|.|TRBV20-1|TRBJ2-7|14
TGCAGTGCTTACCCTTCGACAGCCCTCGGCGAGCAGTACTTC
CSAYPSTALGEQYF
>.|TRBD2|TRBV24-1|TRBJ2-7|14
TGTGCCACCAGTGACCCCGGGACTAGCGCCGAGCAGTACTTC
CATSDPGTSAEQYF
>few|.|TRBV30|TRBJ2-3|11
TGTGCCTGGGCGACAGGTCCTACGCAGTATTTT
CAWATGPTQYF
>.|TRBD1|TRBV20-1|TRBJ2-7|19
TGCTGTGCTAGAGATATTGGGACAGGGGGCCCCGGGAGCTCCTACGAGCAGTACTTC
CCARDIGTGGPGSSYEQYF
>many|.|TRBV28|TRBJ1-1|14
TGTGCCAGCAGGTTCGCCAGGTGGGGCACTGAAGCTTTCTTT
CASRFARWGTEAFF
>.|.|TRBV19|TRBJ2-3|14
TGTGCCAGCGACATCCCGGGACTGACAGATACGCAGTATTTT
CASDIPGLTDTQYF
>.|TRBD1|TRBV2|TRBJ2-7|13
TGTGCCAGCGATGCGACAGGGACACACGAGCAGTACTTC
CASDATGTHEQYF
>many|.|TRBV9|TRBJ2-5|13
TGTGCCAGCAGCCCCGCCGAATTAAAGACCCAGTACTTC
CASSPAELKTQYF
>few|.|TRBV28|TRBJ2-1|15
TGTGCCAGCAGTTTGGGGGCTACGACCCTCGATGAGCAGTTCTTC
CASSLGATTLDEQFF
>.|TRBD2|TRBV6-8|TRBJ2-1|14
TGTGCCGGACGGGGACTAGCGGGCTACAATGAGCAGTTCTTC
CAGRGLAGYNEQFF
>many|TRBD1|TRBV29-1|TRBJ1-1|14
TGCAGCGTTGAGACGACAGGGATTTACACTGAAGCTTTCTTT
CSVETTGIYTEAFF
>few|TRBD1|TRBV29-1|TRBJ2-3|16
TGCAGCGTTGAAGCTCAGACAGGGGGTATTGCAGATACGCAGTATTTT
CSVEAQTGGIADTQYF
>.|.|TRBV29-1|TRBJ2-1|14
TGCAGCGTTGAAGATCTTCAAGTTGTCTATGAGCAGTTCTTC
CSVEDLQVVYEQFF
>few|.|TRBV20-1|TRBJ2-7|14
TGCAGTGCTCGAGCTGGCTTACAATCCTACGAGCAGTACTTC
CSARAGLQSYEQYF
>few|.|TRBV7-9|TRBJ2-7|14
TGTGCCAGCAGCTTTTCGGGATCTCCCTACGAGCAGTACTTC
CASSFSGSPYEQYF
>many|TRBD2|TRBV11-2|TRBJ2-1|18
TGTGCCAGCAGCTTAGGGGTCATAGCGGGGGGGCCCCGCAATGAGCAGTTCTTC
CASSLGVIAGGPRNEQFF
>few|TRBD2|TRBV29-1|TRBJ2-1|14
TGCAGCGTTGAGGGGCTAGCGGGAGAGGATGAGCAGTTCTTC
CSVEGLAGEDEQFF
>few|.|TRBV7-9|TRBJ2-1|15
TGTGCCAGCAGCTCCGTAGATGGAGGATGGAATGAGCAGTTCTTC
CASSSVDGGWNEQFF
>.|.|TRBV11-2|TRBJ2-5|15
TGTGCCAGCAGCTTGGGGGCCTTTTACGACGAGACCCAGTACTTC
CASSLGAFYDETQYF
>.|.|TRBV3-1|TRBJ2-3|16
TGTGCCAGCAGCGGCCGGACTAGGGACAACACAGATACGCAGTATTTT
CASSGRTRDNTDTQYF
>.|.|TRBV6-1|TRBJ2-3|15
TGTGCCAGCAGTGCCGCCAGGCTAGCATCGGATACGCAGTATTTT
CASSAARLASDTQYF
>many|.|TRBV3-1|TRBJ2-7|13
TGTGCCAGCAGCGCTGGAATCTCCTACGAGCAGTACTTC
CASSAGISYEQYF
>.|.|TRBV5-1|TRBJ1-5|16
TGCGCCAGCAGCTTGGGTGGGGGACTAAGCAATCAGCCCCAGCATTTT
CASSLGGGLSNQPQHF
>many|.|TRBV13|TRBJ2-6|15
TGTGCCAGCAGCTCTTATGGCTCTCGGGCCAACGTCCTGACTTTC
CASSSYGSRANVLTF